This T cell receptor beta chain was captured in a study of shared clonotypes between healthy human individuals. Notes on the study in general: It was anticipated that sequencing depth would influence how many clonotypes donors shared.

On this clone itself: Its target is not known.

Germline V CDR1 and CDR2: SGHDT, YYEEEE. CDR3 length: 13 amino acids. V was clipped by 4 bases and J by 2 bases, with 10 bases between them. Repertoires were generated with immunoSEQ multiplex PCR, while TCRdb's copy carries only in-frame clones and drops some. The sample yields roughly 2 million clones, approximately 95% seen once. The receptor was derived from a man between 18 and 35 years old in good health. The sequencing sample was made of naive CD4+ T cells sorted from blood. Subset described: CD45RA+ positively selected. The chain employs TRBV5-6 and TRBJ2-7; perhaps TRBD2 as D (5 bases). CDR3 nucleotides: TGTGCCAGCAGCCCCGGGATAACCTACGAGCAGTACTTC. Its protein product is CASSPGITYEQYF.